The 13 T cell receptor beta chains reported below all come from one sample, sequenced in a study of OX40 agonist ivuxolimab in advanced cancers. TCRdb's copy holds only in-frame clones and misses some; the assay was immunoSEQ multiplex PCR. The data contain some 90,000 clones, approximately 90% of them singletons. Source: CD4+ or CD8+ T cells sorted from blood, taken in a trial of the OX40 agonist ivuxolimab. These receptors were obtained from an adult with an advanced solid tumor such as melanoma, head and neck, liver or kidney cancer.

This clone was seen only once. The chain has TRBV4-1 and TRBJ2-5; 10 nucleotides line up with TRBD1. Germline V CDR1 and CDR2: MGHRA, YSYEKL. V lost 4 bases, J lost 1 base, and 9 bases stayed unmatched. This CDR3 is 17 amino acids long. CDR3 DNA: TGCGCCAGCAGCCGCCAATCCGGACAGGGGGGCCAAGAGACCCAGTACTTC. This translates into CASSRQSGQGGQETQYF.

The chain links TRBV7-2 to TRBJ2-2, with D unresolved. V gave up 5 bases and J gave up 4 bases, with 11 bases separating them. The germline CDR1 and CDR2 sequences are SGHTA and FQGNSA. The CDR3 has 14 residues. The CDR3 coding sequence is TGTGCCAGCAGCGTTAGGCAAGCCACCGGGGAGCTGTTTTTT. Translation gives CASSVRQATGELFF.

This clone was observed a handful of times. The V call is TRBV20-1, the J call TRBJ1-1, with 7 positions matching TRBD1. The germline V gene has CDR1 DFQATT and CDR2 SNEGSKA (reference sequence). The CDR3 length is 11 residues. Here the CDR3 reads CRGQRNTEAFF. The CDR3 DNA reads TGCAGGGGACAGAGGAACACTGAAGCTTTCTTT.

The J gene is TRBJ1-3, the V gene TRBV7-2; 12 bases agree with TRBD1. CDR1 SGHTA and CDR2 FQGNSA come from the germline V gene. Germline trimming cut 5 bases from V and 4 bases from J; bases unmatched to any gene: 6. The CDR3 sequence is 16 residues long. CDR3 protein: CASSGLGTGGGNTIYF. The CDR3 coding sequence is TGTGCCAGCAGCGGACTAGGGACAGGGGGCGGAAACACCATATATTTT.

The J gene is TRBJ2-3, the V gene TRBV7-9; TRBD1 agrees at 9 bases. This CDR3 is built from 15 residues. Trimming took 5 bases from V and 5 from J; bases not matched to a gene: 8. Germline V CDR1 and CDR2: SEHNR, FQNEAQ (reference sequence). The CDR3 region has the DNA TGTGCCAGCAGCCTTGACAGGGGGAGCGGAGATACGCAGTATTTT. Its protein is CASSLDRGSGDTQYF.

The rearrangement uses TRBV18 and TRBJ1-1; 8 bases are shared with TRBD1. Trimming at V came to 4 bases and at J to 4 bases, leaving 11 bases not matched to a gene. Germline-derived CDR1 and CDR2 are KGHSH and LQKENI. CDR3 size: 16 residues. The CDR3 sequence: CASSLERTGSSTEAFF. The CDR3 coding sequence is TGTGCCAGCTCACTCGAACGGACAGGGAGTTCCACTGAAGCTTTCTTT.

This clone was seen only once. This rearrangement joins TRBV19 to TRBJ2-3; 8 bases line up with TRBD2. Germline CDR1 LNHDA, CDR2 SQIVND (reference sequence). This CDR3 comprises 14 residues. J gave up 1 base and V 7 bases, and 4 bases lay outside the gene matches. In DNA, the CDR3 is TGTGCCAGTACCGCGGGACTAGGCACAGATACGCAGTATTTT. Its protein product is CASTAGLGTDTQYF. Drawing the rest from reference TRBV19 and TRBJ2-3, the complete variable domain is DGGITQSPKYLFRKEGQNVTLSCEQNLNHDAMYWYRQDPGQGLRLIYYSQIVNDFQKGDIAEGYSVSREKKESFPLTVTSAQKNPTAFYLCASTAGLGTDTQYFGPGTRLTVL.

V gene TRBV7-9 combines with J gene TRBJ1-4, with D hard to call. The CDR3 covers 18 residues. Germline V gene sequence: CDR1 SEHNR, CDR2 FQNEAQ (reference sequence). Between the trimmed V and J ends, which lost 2 bases and 3 bases, there was a span of 19 bases. The CDR3 nucleotides read TGTGCCAGCAGCTTACGGTCAGGAGGAGCTGTAGCTAATGAAAAACTGTTTTTT. It encodes CASSLRSGGAVANEKLFF.

The V gene is TRBV18, the J gene TRBJ2-6; no clear D. CDR3 length: 16 residues. Germline CDR1 reads KGHSH; CDR2 reads LQKENI. Trimming took 3 bases from V and 0 from J, leaving 9 bases between them. The CDR3 reads CASSPSGNSGANVLTF. In DNA form, the CDR3 reads TGTGCCAGCTCACCTTCGGGCAACTCTGGGGCCAACGTCCTGACTTTC.

The chain uses TRBV18 and TRBJ1-5, with TRBD1 matching 12 bases. The CDR3 has 18 residues. Looked up from germline, CDR1 is KGHSH and CDR2 is LQKENI. The trim removed 6 bases at V and 2 bases at J, leaving 11 bases unmatched. The CDR3 nucleotides are TGTGCCAGCTCTAGTCTCCCGGGACAGGGGGCCGGCAATCAGCCCCAGCATTTT. It specifies CASSSLPGQGAGNQPQHF.

The chain carries TRBV5-1 and TRBJ2-7; the match to TRBD2 covers 11 bases. This CDR3 region has 16 residues. The V segment lost 4 bases and the J segment 6 bases; nucleotides outside the gene matches: 12. The germline V gene has CDR1 SGHRS and CDR2 YFSETQ. The CDR3 coding sequence is TGCGCCAGCAGCCCGAATCTACTAGCGGGAGTTGTCGAGCAGTACTTC. It codes for CASSPNLLAGVVEQYF.

This clone was observed a few times. The chain recombines TRBV11-2 with TRBJ2-7; D assignment may be TRBD1 or TRBD2 (6 bases each). The CDR3 is 13 amino acids. CDR1 is SGHAT, CDR2 FQNNGV, per germline. Deletions cut 5 bases from V and 5 bases from J, with 13 bases between. The CDR3 is CASSVGGRDEQYF. DNA of the CDR3: TGTGCCAGCAGCGTCGGGGGCCGGGACGAGCAGTACTTC. Filled out from reference TRBV11-2 and TRBJ2-7, the complete variable domain reads EAGVAQSPRYKIIEKRQSVAFWCNPISGHATLYWYQQILGQGPKLLIQFQNNGVVDDSQLPKDRFSAERLKGVDSTLKIQPAKLEDSAVYLCASSVGGRDEQYFGPGTRLTVT.

This rearrangement joins TRBV6-1 to TRBJ1-2; D is ambiguous. Trimming pared 2 bases from V and 4 bases from J, leaving 2 bases between. The germline CDR1 and CDR2 sequences are MNHNS and SASEGT. The CDR3 length is 11 residues. CDR3 bases: TGTGCCAGCAGTGAAAGCTATGGCTACACCTTC. This codes for CASSESYGYTF.